The next 22 T cell receptor beta chains were all read from a single sample in a study of blood T cells in healthy people across ages. The use of a sample-barcoded 5' primer and a J-beta primer mix characterized a second PCR of roughly 6 to 11 cycles. Via MiXCR, TCRdb re-called the 5' RACE reads, giving one row per CDR3 protein. The profile shows more than 650,000 distinct CDR3 sequences, about 20% of them singletons. The sequenced sample was blood. The receptors come from a man between 65 and 85 years old in good health.

This clonotype was seen a few times. The chain links TRBV29-1 to TRBJ2-6, with D possibly matching TRBD1 (6 bases). V lost 1 base and J lost 0, with 13 bases in between. Germline lookup yields CDR1 SQVTM and CDR2 ANQGSEA. This CDR3 comprises 17 residues. In DNA, the CDR3 is TGCAGCGTTGAAGTTAGGCAGGGGACCTCTGGGGCCAACGTCCTGACTTTC. It encodes CSVEVRQGTSGANVLTF.

The chain joins TRBV5-6 to TRBJ2-3; 7 bases agree with TRBD2. Losses at the gene ends were 3 bases for V and 0 bases for J; bases not matched to a gene: 7. The CDR3 length is 16 residues. Germline CDR1 SGHDT, CDR2 YYEEEE. The CDR3 nucleotides read TGTGCCAGCAGCTCCTTAGCGGGCCTTAGCACAGATACGCAGTATTTT. This encodes CASSSLAGLSTDTQYF.

In regard to this clonotype: One junction end does not reproduce the germline sequence, and a read error may be involved. The gene calls are TRBV11-2 and TRBJ2-5, with D uncertain. The J call may not be correct, given that the DNA end is closer to TRBJ2-7. The CDR3 is 13 residues long. Germline CDR1 reads SGHAT; CDR2 reads FQNNGV. The CDR3 DNA sequence: TGTGCCGGCAGCTTAGTTATCTCCTACGAGCAGTACTTC. Protein: CAGSLVISYEQYF.

There are a few counts of this clonotype. The V gene is TRBV20-1, the J gene TRBJ1-1, with D uncertain. CDR3 length equals 14 residues. V was trimmed by 3 bases and J by 1 base, leaving 12 bases between them. Germline CDR1 and CDR2: DFQATT and SNEGSKA (reference sequence). The DNA for the CDR3 is TGCAGTGCTAGCCGCGGAGGAAGGAACACTGAAGCTTTCTTT. Translated: CSASRGGRNTEAFF.

The J gene is TRBJ1-1, the V gene TRBV29-1, with D uncertain. The CDR3 loop spans 12 amino acids. The germline gives CDR1 SQVTM, CDR2 ANQGSEA. Trimming took 3 bases from V and 2 from J, leaving 7 bases between them. CDR3 nucleotides: TGCAGCGTTGATGTCAGAAACACTGAAGCTTTCTTT. This encodes CSVDVRNTEAFF. Looking up the rest from reference TRBV29-1 and TRBJ1-1 gives the full variable domain: SAVISQKPSRDICQRGTSLTIQCQVDSQVTMMFWYRQQPGQSLTLIATANQGSEATYESGFVIDKFPISRPNLTFSTLTVSNMSPEDSSIYLCSVDVRNTEAFFGQGTRLTVV.

This clonotype was found many times. This chain connects TRBV29-1 to TRBJ1-1; D unresolved. Deletions cut 3 bases from V and 1 base from J, with 21 bases between. Germline CDR1 is SQVTM and CDR2 is ANQGSEA. The CDR3 length is 17 residues. The CDR3 DNA sequence: TGCAGCGTTGATGACCGTGTGGGGTCGTGGGCGAACACTGAAGCTTTCTTT. It yields the protein CSVDDRVGSWANTEAFF.

This clonotype occurred a few times. The chain couples TRBV5-1 to TRBJ2-6, with a tentative D call TRBD2 (6 bases). The germline CDR1 and CDR2 sequences are SGHRS and YFSETQ. Trimming took 0 bases from V and 3 from J, leaving 13 bases between them. The CDR3 sequence is 17 residues long. The CDR3 loop reads CASSLAPGTGGANVLTF. CDR3 DNA: TGCGCCAGCAGCTTGGCGCCAGGGACTGGTGGGGCCAACGTCCTGACTTTC.

This clonotype was seen a handful of times. The chain is built from TRBV20-1 and TRBJ2-1; D gene ambiguous. The CDR3 runs 11 residues. CDR1 and CDR2 (germline): DFQATT, SNEGSKA (reference sequence). V lost 5 bases to trimming and J lost 10 bases, with 12 bases between them. CDR3 sequence reads: CSALEYPEQFF. The CDR3 DNA sequence: TGCAGTGCTCTAGAATACCCAGAGCAGTTCTTC.

This chain joins TRBV12-3 or TRBV12-4 and TRBJ1-4, with 12 bases lining up with TRBD1. CDR3 length: 17 amino acids. V was pared by 5 bases and J by 2 bases, with 6 bases of the junction left unmatched. The CDR3 nucleotides read TGTGCCAGCAGTCTCGGGACAGGGGGCGCGACTAATGAAAAACTGTTTTTT. It is translated as CASSLGTGGATNEKLFF.

This clonotype showed up just a few times. The V call is TRBV28, the J call TRBJ1-2; 7 bases map to TRBD1. Germline CDR1 reads MDHEN; CDR2 reads SYDVKM. V lost 6 bases and J lost 5; bases outside the gene matches: 9. This CDR3 region has 14 residues. In nucleotides, the CDR3 is TGTGCCAGCAGCCTGGGAGGGGGCCGGTATGGCTACACCTTC. It encodes CASSLGGGRYGYTF.

This clonotype was counted at least ten times. At one end the junction does not follow the germline gene, possibly because of a read error. The chain joins TRBV2 to TRBJ1-5; D gene ambiguous. Germline CDR1 and CDR2: SNHLY and FYNNEI. The CDR3 runs 14 residues. DNA of the CDR3: TGTGCCAGCACTGAAGCCTATAGCAATCAGCCCCAGCATTTT. It yields the protein CASTEAYSNQPQHF.

This clonotype showed up just a few times. Compared with germline, one end of the junction differs, possibly owing to a read error. The gene calls are TRBV12-3 or TRBV12-4 and TRBJ2-5; 8 bases align to TRBD2. The CDR3 totals 12 residues. CDR3 protein: CASSLSEAGVDF. In nucleotides, the CDR3 is TGTGCCAGCAGTTTGTCTGAAGCGGGGGTGGACTTC.

This clonotype was seen a few times. V gene TRBV27 combines with J gene TRBJ2-4; D ambiguous. Germline V CDR1 and CDR2: MNHEY, SMNVEV (reference sequence). This CDR3 has 14 amino acids. The V and J ends lost 1 base and 2 bases respectively, with 6 bases between them. The CDR3 DNA follows: TGTGCCAGCAGTTTATTGGTCCCCAAAAACATTCAGTACTTC. Translated, it gives CASSLLVPKNIQYF.

This clonotype was counted between two and nine times. The CDR3 DNA sequence: TGTGCCAGCAGCCAAGGAGGGCGGCAAAACATTCAGTACTTC. Translated: CASSQGGRQNIQYF. V gene TRBV3-1 combines with J gene TRBJ2-4; D may be TRBD2 (5 bases). Germline CDR1 LGHDT, CDR2 YNNKEL (reference sequence). The CDR3 length is 14 residues. V shed 1 base and J shed 5 bases, with 9 bases lying between them. The entire variable domain, with the rest obtained from reference TRBV3-1 and TRBJ2-4, is as follows: DTAVSQTPKYLVTQMGNDKSIKCEQNLGHDTMYWYKQDSKKFLKIMFSYNNKELIINETVPNRFSPKSPDKAHLNLHINSLELGDSAVYFCASSQGGRQNIQYFGAGTRLSVL.

CDR3 DNA sequence: TGTGCCAGCAGTCCGCCGGGTAGAGAGGACACTGAAGCTTTCTTT. Its translation is CASSPPGREDTEAFF. This rearrangement joins TRBV7-6 to TRBJ1-1; the D is unclear. The germline CDR1 and CDR2 sequences are SGHVS and FNYEAQ. This CDR3 has 15 amino acids. V was cut by 6 bases and J by 3 bases, with 17 bases left in between.

This chain connects TRBV5-1 to TRBJ1-1, with D possibly being TRBD1 (6 bases). Germline V gene lookup returns CDR1 SGHRS and CDR2 YFSETQ. The CDR3 is made up of 16 amino acids. V lost 1 base to trimming and J lost 1 base, with 14 bases between them. CDR3 nucleotides: TGCGCCAGCAGCTTGATGGGGGGCGGTGGGAACACTGAAGCTTTCTTT. It codes for CASSLMGGGGNTEAFF. The whole variable domain, remainder taken from reference TRBV5-1 and TRBJ1-1, is KAGVTQTPRYLIKTRGQQVTLSCSPISGHRSVSWYQQTPGQGLQFLFEYFSETQRNKGNFPGRFSGRQFSNSRSEMNVSTLELGDSALYLCASSLMGGGGNTEAFFGQGTRLTVV.

The V gene is TRBV7-2, the J gene TRBJ1-1, with a tentative D call TRBD1 (5 bases). V was pared by 6 bases and J by 4 bases, with 15 bases between. CDR3 length: 14 residues. Germline values: CDR1 SGHTA, CDR2 FQGNSA. The CDR3 bases are TGTGCCAGCAGTGACTCCGGGGGGATCACTGAAGCTTTCTTT. It specifies CASSDSGGITEAFF. The full variable domain, rest sourced from reference TRBV7-2 and TRBJ1-1, is GAGVSQSPSNKVTEKGKDVELRCDPISGHTALYWYRQSLGQGLEFLIYFQGNSAPDKSGLPSDRFSAERTGGSVSTLTIQRTQQEDSAVYLCASSDSGGITEAFFGQGTRLTVV.

This clonotype was recorded a few times. This chain connects TRBV6-1 to TRBJ1-2, with D tentatively TRBD1 (6 bases). Germline-derived CDR1 and CDR2 are MNHNS and SASEGT. Trimming left V 5 bases short and J 0 bases short, with 19 bases between. The CDR3 runs to 17 residues. The CDR3 coding sequence is TGTGCCAGCAGTCAGGACAGCTACCGCCCTACTAACTATGGCTACACCTTC. This gives the protein CASSQDSYRPTNYGYTF.

This clonotype has just a few counts. The gene calls are TRBV5-1 and TRBJ2-6, with D perhaps TRBD1 or TRBD2 (5 bases each). Trimming removed 0 bases at V and 0 bases at J, with 16 bases between. CDR3 length: 19 residues. Per germline, CDR1 SGHRS and CDR2 YFSETQ. The CDR3 sequence is CASSLALGVMSSGANVLTF. CDR3 bases: TGCGCCAGCAGCTTGGCGTTGGGGGTTATGAGCTCTGGGGCCAACGTCCTGACTTTC.

The chain couples TRBV6-5 to TRBJ2-7; tentatively, D is TRBD1 (5 bases). The CDR3 has 15 residues. CDR1 MNHEY and CDR2 SVGAGI come from the germline V gene. Trimming pared 7 bases from V and 2 bases from J, leaving 18 bases between. The CDR3 DNA sequence: TGTGCCAGCACCCCTCCCTCAGGGAACACCTACGAGCAGTACTTC. It translates to CASTPPSGNTYEQYF.

This clonotype was found a few times. This chain uses TRBV3-1 with TRBJ1-2; no clear D. CDR1 and CDR2 from the germline V gene are LGHDT and YNNKEL (reference sequence). This CDR3 region has 14 residues. V was shortened by 0 bases and J by 4 bases, with 9 bases between the two germline ends. CDR3 in amino acids: CASSQDPEIYGYTF. The CDR3 DNA reads as TGTGCCAGCAGCCAAGACCCCGAGATCTATGGCTACACCTTC.

The sample holds a few counts of this clonotype. The V and J genes are TRBV29-1 and TRBJ2-3, with 12 bases that match TRBD1. Germline V lookup: CDR1 SQVTM, CDR2 ANQGSEA. V dropped 6 bases and J dropped 6; count of bases not matched to a gene: 7. The CDR3 has 14 amino acids. As DNA, the CDR3 is TGCAGCGTACCGGGACAGGGGGCCCAGGATACGCAGTATTTT. This translates into CSVPGQGAQDTQYF.